Sequencing of this T cell receptor (beta chain) was carried out in a study of PD-L1 blockade in urothelial cancer. The junction had 6 bases not matched to a gene; V was cut back by 0 bases and J by 8 bases. Germline V CDR1 and CDR2: SGHVS, FQNEAQ. This CDR3 spans 14 amino acids. TCRdb's table, derived via immunoSEQ multiplex PCR, lists solely in-frame clones and lacks some. The table has 50,000 to 55,000 clones, about 88% seen once. The time point denotes: peripheral blood 6 weeks after treatment start. The chain is built from TRBV7-8 and TRBJ1-2, with 7 bases fitting TRBD1. The receptor was derived from a man aged 55-75 years with urothelial cancer. Sequencing used PBMCs, obtained around atezolizumab (anti-PD-L1) treatment. The CDR3 region is CASSLARAGGGYTF. The CDR3 nucleotides read TGTGCCAGCAGCTTAGCGCGGGCAGGGGGAGGCTACACCTTC.